The 16 T cell receptor beta chains below were found in one sample sequenced in a study of technical replicates of blood from several donors. Using immunoSEQ multiplex PCR, the repertoire was profiled, and TCRdb retains in-frame clones only, with some absent. The table records 85,000 or so clones, nearly 95% of them present only once. Source material: T cells isolated from PBMCs. These receptors were obtained from a human donor in good health.

The chain employs TRBV5-1 and TRBJ2-7; D may be TRBD2 (6 bases). This CDR3 comprises 13 residues. Germline V CDR1 and CDR2: SGHRS, YFSETQ. The V gene lost 2 bases and the J gene lost 7 bases, with 13 bases spanning the gap. The CDR3 DNA reads as TGCGCCAGCAGCTTCAGCCCGACTAGAGAGCAGTACTTC. Protein sequence: CASSFSPTREQYF. The full variable domain, completed using reference TRBV5-1 and TRBJ2-7, is KAGVTQTPRYLIKTRGQQVTLSCSPISGHRSVSWYQQTPGQGLQFLFEYFSETQRNKGNFPGRFSGRQFSNSRSEMNVSTLELGDSALYLCASSFSPTREQYFGPGTRLTVT.

The V call is TRBV5-1, the J call TRBJ2-5; 8 bases are a match to TRBD1. CDR3 length: 14 residues. The V gene's germline CDR1 is SGHRS and CDR2 YFSETQ. Germline trimming cut 4 bases from V and 4 bases from J; bases unmatched to any gene: 6. CDR3 DNA sequence: TGCGCCAGCAGCCCCGGACAGGGTTCAGAGACCCAGTACTTC. It translates to CASSPGQGSETQYF.

The CDR3 bases are TGTGCCAGCAGCCTACGACAGGCTCGACTCTACGAGCAGTACTTC. Protein product: CASSLRQARLYEQYF. V gene TRBV28 combines with J gene TRBJ2-7; TRBD1 is a possible D gene (6 bases). The CDR3 totals 15 residues. Germline CDR1 MDHEN, CDR2 SYDVKM. V lost 6 bases and J 3 bases, leaving 18 bases between the germline ends.

CDR3 residues: CASSVLGQGTDEQYF. CDR3 coding DNA: TGTGCCAGCAGCGTACTAGGACAGGGGACGGACGAGCAGTACTTC. The V gene is TRBV7-9, the J gene TRBJ2-7; 9 positions match TRBD1. The CDR3 totals 15 residues. In germline, CDR1 is SEHNR, CDR2 FQNEAQ (reference sequence). With V trimmed by 5 bases and J by 5 bases, 10 bases remained unmatched.

This clone was seen a single time. The chain links TRBV9 to TRBJ2-7; TRBD1 matches at 9 bases. Germline CDR1 and CDR2: SGDLS and YYNGEE. Trimming took 3 bases from V and 0 from J; bases not matched to a gene: 7. This CDR3 is built from 16 residues. The CDR3, as DNA: TGTGCCAGCAGCGCATCCGGGACAGGGATCTCCTACGAGCAGTACTTC. Protein sequence: CASSASGTGISYEQYF.

V usage is TRBV2 and J usage is TRBJ2-7; 7 bases map to TRBD2. After removal of 8 bases from V and 4 bases from J, the junction contained 11 bases not matched to a gene. Germline values: CDR1 SNHLY, CDR2 FYNNEI. The CDR3 is 14 residues long. The CDR3, as DNA: TGTGCCAGCGAGGGGCGGGAGACTGGGTACGAGCAGTACTTC. Its translation: CASEGRETGYEQYF.

V gene TRBV29-1 combines with J gene TRBJ2-7, with D perhaps matching TRBD1 (6 bases). The CDR3 loop spans 14 amino acids. Germline assignment: CDR1 SQVTM and CDR2 ANQGSEA. Deletions cut 2 bases from V and 5 bases from J, with 16 bases between. CDR3 nucleotides: TGCAGCGTTGAATCGGGACAATTCGGCGACGAGCAGTACTTC. Protein: CSVESGQFGDEQYF.

The rearrangement joins TRBV27 to TRBJ2-7; 16 bases are a match to TRBD2. The CDR3 runs to 17 residues. Trimming cost V 6 bases and J 6 bases; bases outside gene matches: 11. The germline gives CDR1 MNHEY, CDR2 SMNVEV (reference sequence). The CDR3 coding sequence is TGTGCCAGCAGACTAACCGGGACTAGCGGGGGGGCGGGCGAGCAGTACTTC. Translated: CASRLTGTSGGAGEQYF.

The chain links TRBV7-9 to TRBJ2-5; D remains unclear. The CDR3 contains 12 residues. V was shortened by 2 bases and J by 2 bases, with 3 bases between the two germline ends. The V gene's germline CDR1 is SEHNR and CDR2 FQNEAQ (reference sequence). The CDR3 loop is CASSLRQETQYF. For the CDR3, the DNA is TGTGCCAGCAGCTTACGTCAAGAGACCCAGTACTTC. Full variable domain (remainder filled in from reference TRBV7-9 and TRBJ2-5): DTGVSQNPRHKITKRGQNVTFRCDPISEHNRLYWYRQTLGQGPEFLTYFQNEAQLEKSRLLSDRFSAERPKGSFSTLEIQRTEQGDSAMYLCASSLRQETQYFGPGTRLLVL.

CDR3 in DNA: TGTGCCAGCAGTTTATATCCTATCGGGGAGCTGTTTTTT. Protein product: CASSLYPIGELFF. The V gene is TRBV27, the J gene TRBJ2-2; D uncertain. The germline gives CDR1 MNHEY, CDR2 SMNVEV (reference sequence). V dropped 1 base and J dropped 7 bases, with 7 bases sitting between them. There are 13 residues in the CDR3.

The chain has TRBV10-2 and TRBJ1-1; 7 nucleotides line up with TRBD1. V dropped 5 bases and J dropped 1; count of bases not matched to a gene: 7. CDR3 length: 15 residues. Germline CDR1 is WSHSY and CDR2 is SAAADI. The CDR3 DNA reads TGCGCCAGCAGTCCCACCCGGGACAGGAACACTGAAGCTTTCTTT. This codes for CASSPTRDRNTEAFF.

CDR3 nucleotide sequence: TGTGCCAGCAGTGAATCCGGACTAGTCCCCTACGAGCAGTACTTC. This encodes CASSESGLVPYEQYF. The J gene is TRBJ2-7, the V gene TRBV25-1, with TRBD2 identical over 7 bases. V was pared by 1 base and J by 2 bases, with 5 bases of the junction left unmatched. The CDR3 spans 15 residues. Germline CDR1 reads MGHDK; CDR2 reads SYGVNS.

The rearrangement joins TRBV6-5 to TRBJ1-2, with 11 bases lining up with TRBD1. Per the germline V gene, CDR1 is MNHEY and CDR2 is SVGAGI. The CDR3 runs 15 residues. V gave up 8 bases and J gave up 2 bases; unmatched junction bases: 7. The CDR3 DNA reads TGTGCCAGCGGAAGGACAGGGGGCAAGAACTATGGCTACACCTTC. Encoded protein: CASGRTGGKNYGYTF.

The genes are TRBV15 and TRBJ1-1; 7 bases line up with TRBD1. CDR3 length: 15 residues. The V segment lost 7 bases and the J segment 1 base; nucleotides outside the gene matches: 9. Germline V gives CDR1 LNHNV, CDR2 YYDKDF (reference sequence). The DNA for the CDR3 is TGTGCCACCACCCCCGAGAGGGGGCAGAACACTGAAGCTTTCTTT. This encodes CATTPERGQNTEAFF.

The rearrangement links TRBV19 to TRBJ2-2; D possibly corresponds to TRBD2 (5 bases). CDR3 length: 14 residues. Trimming shortened V by 7 bases and J by 6 bases, and 15 bases separated the two germline ends. The V gene's germline CDR1 is LNHDA and CDR2 SQIVND (reference sequence). The CDR3 region has the DNA TGTGCCAGTATACCGGCCTCGGGATCCGGGGAGCTGTTTTTT. It translates to CASIPASGSGELFF.

This chain joins TRBV5-1 and TRBJ1-2; D possibly corresponds to TRBD1 (6 bases). The CDR3 is 20 amino acids. Germline CDR1 is SGHRS and CDR2 is YFSETQ. The V gene lost 4 bases and the J gene lost 2 bases, with 30 bases spanning the gap. As DNA, the CDR3 is TGCGCCAGCAGCCCGTGGCGTCTACCGGACAGCAACCAAACGAACTATGGCTACACCTTC. Its protein is CASSPWRLPDSNQTNYGYTF.